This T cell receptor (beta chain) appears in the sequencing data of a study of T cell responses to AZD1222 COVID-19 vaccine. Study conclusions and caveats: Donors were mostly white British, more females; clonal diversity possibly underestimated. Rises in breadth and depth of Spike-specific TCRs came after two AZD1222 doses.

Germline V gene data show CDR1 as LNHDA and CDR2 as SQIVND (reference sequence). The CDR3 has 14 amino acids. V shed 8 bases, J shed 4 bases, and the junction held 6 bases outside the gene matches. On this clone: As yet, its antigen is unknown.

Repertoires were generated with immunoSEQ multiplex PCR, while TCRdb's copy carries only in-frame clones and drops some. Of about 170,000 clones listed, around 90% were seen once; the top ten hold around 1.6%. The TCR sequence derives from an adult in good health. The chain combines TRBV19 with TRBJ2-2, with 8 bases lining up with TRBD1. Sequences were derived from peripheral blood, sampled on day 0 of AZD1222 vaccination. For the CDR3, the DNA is TGTGCCAGTGGAAGGGACAGGATCACCGGGGAGCTGTTTTTT. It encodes CASGRDRITGELFF.